Listed here is a single T cell receptor (beta chain). The sample originates from a study of control samples from healthy donors and cancer patients. The method was immunoSEQ multiplex PCR; TCRdb's version includes in-frame clones alone and lacks a portion of them. The data hold some 120,000 clones, with over 75% observed a single time. The CDR3 contains 15 residues. The germline gives CDR1 MNHEY, CDR2 SVGAGI. Losses at the gene ends were 7 bases for V and 5 bases for J; bases not matched to a gene: 12. This chain uses TRBV6-5 with TRBJ2-7, with TRBD2 matching 9 bases. The TCR comes from a man between 18 and 29 years old in good health. Sequencing was performed on blood. CDR3 sequence: CASTQRREGRHEQYF. The CDR3, as DNA: TGTGCCAGCACCCAACGGCGGGAGGGCCGACACGAGCAGTACTTC.